This T cell receptor (beta chain) was recovered during a study of blood T cells in healthy people across ages. In regard to this clonotype: Its cognate antigen is unknown.

Sample-barcoded 5' priming and a J-beta primer mix drove a second PCR of about 6 to 12 cycles. TCRdb re-analysed the 5' RACE reads in MiXCR, keeping a single row per CDR3 protein. The sample consists of 800,000 or so distinct CDR3 sequences, 25% of them appearing once. Points from the study as a whole: Among long-lived donors, naive CD4+ cells were more numerous and diversity higher than in aged donors. Per million T cells, the diversity of TCR beta decreased roughly linearly as age advanced.

Trimming left V 5 bases short and J 9 bases short, with 22 bases between. Looked up from germline, CDR1 is SEHNR and CDR2 is FQNEAQ (reference sequence). CDR3 length: 16 amino acids. These data were also filed under a second study, of T cells of mothers and their children. That work adds: Nine systemically healthy Caucasian donors: three mothers, six children.

The receptor comes from a boy aged 5-17 years in good health. Sample: blood. The chain couples TRBV7-9 to TRBJ1-4, with D perhaps TRBD1 (5 bases). CDR3 DNA sequence: TGTGCCAGCAGCGAAGCAAGTCCGGGGGTAGGACAAAAACTGTTTTTT. Residues: CASSEASPGVGQKLFF.